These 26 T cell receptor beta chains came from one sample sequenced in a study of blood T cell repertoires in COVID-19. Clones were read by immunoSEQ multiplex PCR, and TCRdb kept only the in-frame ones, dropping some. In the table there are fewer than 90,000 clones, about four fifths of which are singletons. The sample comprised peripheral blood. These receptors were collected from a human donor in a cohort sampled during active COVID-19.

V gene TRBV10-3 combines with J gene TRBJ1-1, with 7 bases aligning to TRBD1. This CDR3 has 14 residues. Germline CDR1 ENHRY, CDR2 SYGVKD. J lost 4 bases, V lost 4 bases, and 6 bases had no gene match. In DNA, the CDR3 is TGTGCCATCAGTGGGGGGACAGTCCTCACTGAAGCTTTCTTT. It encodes CAISGGTVLTEAFF.

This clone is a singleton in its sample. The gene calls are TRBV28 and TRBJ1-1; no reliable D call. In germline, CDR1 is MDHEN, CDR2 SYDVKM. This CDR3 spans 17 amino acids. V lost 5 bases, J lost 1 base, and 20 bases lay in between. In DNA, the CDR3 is TGTGCCAGCAGTCCACACCTCGCGGGAGGGAAGAACACTGAAGCTTTCTTT. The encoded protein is CASSPHLAGGKNTEAFF.

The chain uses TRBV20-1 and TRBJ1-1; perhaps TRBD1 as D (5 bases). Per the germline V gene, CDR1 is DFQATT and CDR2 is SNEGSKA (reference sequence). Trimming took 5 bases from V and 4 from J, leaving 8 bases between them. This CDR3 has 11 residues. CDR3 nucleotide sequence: TGCAGTGCTGGGGCGGCCACTGAAGCTTTCTTT. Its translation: CSAGAATEAFF.

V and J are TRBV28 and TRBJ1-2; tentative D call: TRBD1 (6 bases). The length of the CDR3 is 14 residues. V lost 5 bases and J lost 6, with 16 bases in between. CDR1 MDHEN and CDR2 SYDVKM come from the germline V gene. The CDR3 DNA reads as TGTGCCAGCAGTCTAGGACAGTTACCCGATGGCTACACCTTC. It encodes CASSLGQLPDGYTF.

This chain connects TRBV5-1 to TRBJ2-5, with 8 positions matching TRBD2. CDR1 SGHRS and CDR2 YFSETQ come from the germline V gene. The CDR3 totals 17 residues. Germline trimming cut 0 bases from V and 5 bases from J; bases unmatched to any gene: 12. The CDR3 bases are TGCGCCAGCAGCTTGGTGCGGGGGGCCCCAGACCTGGAGACCCAGTACTTC. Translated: CASSLVRGAPDLETQYF.

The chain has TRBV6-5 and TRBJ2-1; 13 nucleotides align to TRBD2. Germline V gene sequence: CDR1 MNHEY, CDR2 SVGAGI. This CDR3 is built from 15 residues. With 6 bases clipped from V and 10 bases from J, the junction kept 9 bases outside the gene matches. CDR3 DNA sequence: TGTGCCAGCAGCCCCGGGACTAGCGGGGCGATGGAGCAGTTCTTC. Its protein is CASSPGTSGAMEQFF.

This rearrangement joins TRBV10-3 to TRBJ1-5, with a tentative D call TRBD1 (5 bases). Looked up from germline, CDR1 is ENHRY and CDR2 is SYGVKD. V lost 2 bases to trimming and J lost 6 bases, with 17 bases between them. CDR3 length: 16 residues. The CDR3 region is CAISEGAQGGIQPQHF. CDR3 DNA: TGTGCCATCAGTGAGGGCGCCCAGGGTGGGATTCAGCCCCAGCATTTT.

CDR3 coding DNA: TGTGCCAGCAATGGACAGAAGGAAAAACTGTTTTTT. Its protein is CASNGQKEKLFF. This chain joins TRBV6-5 and TRBJ1-4; D is perhaps TRBD1 (6 bases). V shed 7 bases and J shed 8 bases, with 11 bases lying between them. This CDR3 contains 12 residues. The germline V gene has CDR1 MNHEY and CDR2 SVGAGI.

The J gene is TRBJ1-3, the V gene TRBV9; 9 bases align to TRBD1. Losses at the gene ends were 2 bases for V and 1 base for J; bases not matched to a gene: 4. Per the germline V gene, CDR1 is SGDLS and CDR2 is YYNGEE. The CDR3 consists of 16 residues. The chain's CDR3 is CASSVRDRVSGNTIYF. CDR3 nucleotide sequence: TGTGCCAGCAGCGTTCGGGACAGGGTTTCTGGAAACACCATATATTTT.

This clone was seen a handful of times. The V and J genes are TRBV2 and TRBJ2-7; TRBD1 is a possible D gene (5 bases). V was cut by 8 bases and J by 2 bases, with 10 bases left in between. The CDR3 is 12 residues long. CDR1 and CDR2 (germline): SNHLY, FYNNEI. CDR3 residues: CASGASTYEQYF. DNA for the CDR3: TGTGCCAGCGGGGCCTCAACCTACGAGCAGTACTTC. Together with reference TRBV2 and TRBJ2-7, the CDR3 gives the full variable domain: EPEVTQTPSHQVTQMGQEVILRCVPISNHLYFYWYRQILGQKVEFLVSFYNNEISEKSEIFDDQFSVERPDGSNFTLKIRSTKLEDSAMYFCASGASTYEQYFGPGTRLTVT.

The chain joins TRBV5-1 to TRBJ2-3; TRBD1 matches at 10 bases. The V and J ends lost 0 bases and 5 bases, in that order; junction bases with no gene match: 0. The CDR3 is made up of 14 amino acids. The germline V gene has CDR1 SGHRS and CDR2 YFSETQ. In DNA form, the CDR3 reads TGCGCCAGCAGCTTGGGGGACAGGGGAGATACGCAGTATTTT. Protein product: CASSLGDRGDTQYF.

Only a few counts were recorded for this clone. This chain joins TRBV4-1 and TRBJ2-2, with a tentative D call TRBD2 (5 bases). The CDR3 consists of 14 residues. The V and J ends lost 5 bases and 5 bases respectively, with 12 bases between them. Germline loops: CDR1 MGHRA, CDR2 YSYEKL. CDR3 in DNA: TGCGCCAGCAGCAGCGGCATAGGTACCGGGGAGCTGTTTTTT. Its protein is CASSSGIGTGELFF.

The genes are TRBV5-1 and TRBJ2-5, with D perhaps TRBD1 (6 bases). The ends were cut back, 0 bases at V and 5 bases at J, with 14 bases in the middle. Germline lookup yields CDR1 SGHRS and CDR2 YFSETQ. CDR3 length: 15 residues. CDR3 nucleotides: TGCGCCAGCAGCTTGGAAGCGGCAGGGGACGAGACCCAGTACTTC. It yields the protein CASSLEAAGDETQYF. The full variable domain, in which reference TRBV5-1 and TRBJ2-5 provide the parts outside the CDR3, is KAGVTQTPRYLIKTRGQQVTLSCSPISGHRSVSWYQQTPGQGLQFLFEYFSETQRNKGNFPGRFSGRQFSNSRSEMNVSTLELGDSALYLCASSLEAAGDETQYFGPGTRLLVL.

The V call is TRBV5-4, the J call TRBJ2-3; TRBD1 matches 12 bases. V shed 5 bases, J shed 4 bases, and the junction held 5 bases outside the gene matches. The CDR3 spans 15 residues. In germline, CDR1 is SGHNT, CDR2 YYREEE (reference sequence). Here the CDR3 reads CASRSGTGGPDTQYF. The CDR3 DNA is TGTGCCAGCAGGTCCGGGACAGGGGGCCCAGATACGCAGTATTTT.

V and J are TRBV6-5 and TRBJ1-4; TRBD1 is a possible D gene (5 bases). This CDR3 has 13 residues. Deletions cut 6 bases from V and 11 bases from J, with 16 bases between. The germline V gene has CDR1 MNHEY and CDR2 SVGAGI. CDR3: CASRTNPGGKLFF. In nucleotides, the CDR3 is TGTGCCAGCAGGACAAACCCCGGGGGGAAACTGTTTTTT.

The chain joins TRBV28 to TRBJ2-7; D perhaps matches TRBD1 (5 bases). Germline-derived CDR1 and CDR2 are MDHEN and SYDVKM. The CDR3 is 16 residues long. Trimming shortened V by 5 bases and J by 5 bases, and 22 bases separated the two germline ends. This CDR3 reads CASSPGGAARADEQYF. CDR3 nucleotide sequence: TGTGCCAGCAGTCCAGGTGGGGCAGCCAGGGCTGACGAGCAGTACTTC.

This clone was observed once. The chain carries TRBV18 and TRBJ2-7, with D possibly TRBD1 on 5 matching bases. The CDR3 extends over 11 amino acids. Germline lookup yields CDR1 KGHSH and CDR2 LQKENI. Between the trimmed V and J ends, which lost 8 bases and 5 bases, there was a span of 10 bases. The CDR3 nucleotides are TGTGCCAGCCATCAGGGAAACGAGCAGTACTTC. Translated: CASHQGNEQYF.

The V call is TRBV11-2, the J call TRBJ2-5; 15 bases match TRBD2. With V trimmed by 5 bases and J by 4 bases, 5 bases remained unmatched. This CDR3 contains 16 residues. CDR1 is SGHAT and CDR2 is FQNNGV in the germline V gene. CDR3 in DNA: TGTGCCAGCAGCCCTCGGACTAGCGGGGGGGCAGAGACCCAGTACTTC. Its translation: CASSPRTSGGAETQYF. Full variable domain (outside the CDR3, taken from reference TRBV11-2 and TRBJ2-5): EAGVAQSPRYKIIEKRQSVAFWCNPISGHATLYWYQQILGQGPKLLIQFQNNGVVDDSQLPKDRFSAERLKGVDSTLKIQPAKLEDSAVYLCASSPRTSGGAETQYFGPGTRLLVL.

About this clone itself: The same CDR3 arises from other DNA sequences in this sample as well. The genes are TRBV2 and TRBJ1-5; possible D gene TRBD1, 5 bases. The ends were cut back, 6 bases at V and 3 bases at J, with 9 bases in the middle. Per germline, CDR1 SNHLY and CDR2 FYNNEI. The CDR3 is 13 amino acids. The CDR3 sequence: CASRRDSNQPQHF. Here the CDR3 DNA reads TGTGCCAGCAGGCGGGACTCCAATCAGCCCCAGCATTTT.

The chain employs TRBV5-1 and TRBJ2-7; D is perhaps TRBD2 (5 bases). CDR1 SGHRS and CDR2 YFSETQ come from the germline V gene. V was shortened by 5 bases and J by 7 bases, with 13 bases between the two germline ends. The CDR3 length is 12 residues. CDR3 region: CASRDGRGEQYF. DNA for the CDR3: TGCGCCAGCAGGGATGGAAGAGGGGAGCAGTACTTC. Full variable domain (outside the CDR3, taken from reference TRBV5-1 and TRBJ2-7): KAGVTQTPRYLIKTRGQQVTLSCSPISGHRSVSWYQQTPGQGLQFLFEYFSETQRNKGNFPGRFSGRQFSNSRSEMNVSTLELGDSALYLCASRDGRGEQYFGPGTRLTVT.

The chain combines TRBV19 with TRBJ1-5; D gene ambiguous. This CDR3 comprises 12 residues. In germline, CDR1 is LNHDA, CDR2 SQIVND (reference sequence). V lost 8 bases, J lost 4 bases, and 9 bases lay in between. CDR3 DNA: TGTGCCAGTTCAGCGGGGAATCAGCCCCAGCATTTT. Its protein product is CASSAGNQPQHF.

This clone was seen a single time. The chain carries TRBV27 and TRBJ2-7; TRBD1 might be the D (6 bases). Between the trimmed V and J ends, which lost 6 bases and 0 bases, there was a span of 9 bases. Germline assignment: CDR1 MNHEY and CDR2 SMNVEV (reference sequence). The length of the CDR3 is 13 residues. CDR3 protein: CASSPDSSYEQYF. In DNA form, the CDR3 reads TGTGCCAGCAGCCCGGACAGCTCCTACGAGCAGTACTTC.

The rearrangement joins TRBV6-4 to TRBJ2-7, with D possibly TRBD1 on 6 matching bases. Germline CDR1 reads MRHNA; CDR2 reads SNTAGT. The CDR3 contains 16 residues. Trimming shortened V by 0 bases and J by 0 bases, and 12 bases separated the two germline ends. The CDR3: CASSDSGTPNSYEQYF. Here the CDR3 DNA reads TGTGCCAGCAGTGACTCAGGGACACCAAACTCCTACGAGCAGTACTTC.

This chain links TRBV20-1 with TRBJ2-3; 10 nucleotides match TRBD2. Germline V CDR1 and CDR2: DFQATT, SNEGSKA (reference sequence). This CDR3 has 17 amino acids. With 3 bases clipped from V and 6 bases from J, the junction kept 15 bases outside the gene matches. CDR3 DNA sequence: TGCAGTGCTAGTATTCTAGCGGGAGCGGAGTATGGTGATACGCAGTATTTT. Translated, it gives CSASILAGAEYGDTQYF.

CDR3 protein: CASKATDGNTIYF. The CDR3 region has the DNA TGTGCCAGTAAAGCGACGGATGGAAACACCATATATTTT. The chain combines TRBV19 with TRBJ1-3; no definite D call. Germline V gives CDR1 LNHDA, CDR2 SQIVND (reference sequence). V shed 7 bases and J shed 3 bases, with 10 bases lying between them. The CDR3 spans 13 residues.

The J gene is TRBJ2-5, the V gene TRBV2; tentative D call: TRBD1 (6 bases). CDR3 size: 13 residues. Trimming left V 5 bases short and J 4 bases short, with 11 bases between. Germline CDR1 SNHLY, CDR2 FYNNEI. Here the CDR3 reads CASSSQGAETQYF. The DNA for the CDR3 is TGTGCCAGCAGTTCACAGGGAGCAGAGACCCAGTACTTC.